The present T cell receptor beta chain was sequenced within a study of long-term antiretroviral therapy in people with HIV. Overall study results and limits: Repertoires from HIV showed CDR3 length ranges narrower than those of controls.

Germline CDR1 reads SGDLS; CDR2 reads YYNGEE. The length of the CDR3 is 17 residues. Trimming shortened V by 0 bases and J by 3 bases, and 13 bases separated the two germline ends. Comment on this clone: The antigen is undetermined.

At the survey level, the v3.0 immunoSEQ assay was run. Researchers set sequencing to target roughly 40,000-55,000 T-cell genomes per sample. Only in-frame clones appear in the TCRdb table, and some are missing; sequencing was by immunoSEQ multiplex PCR. The sample lists 20,000 to 25,000 clones, 82% seen once, with over 8.5% in the top ten. There were roughly 1-10 million cryopreserved PBMC in the samples before DNA extraction. The sample consisted of unsorted PBMCs, taken 2.4 to 2.5 years after starting antiretroviral therapy. This receptor was identified in a man aged 40-50 years with HIV. The rearrangement links TRBV9 to TRBJ2-6; D is unresolved. The CDR3 sequence: CASSVVGSMVGANVLTF. In DNA form, the CDR3 reads TGTGCCAGCAGCGTAGTAGGTTCGATGGTTGGGGCCAACGTCCTGACTTTC.